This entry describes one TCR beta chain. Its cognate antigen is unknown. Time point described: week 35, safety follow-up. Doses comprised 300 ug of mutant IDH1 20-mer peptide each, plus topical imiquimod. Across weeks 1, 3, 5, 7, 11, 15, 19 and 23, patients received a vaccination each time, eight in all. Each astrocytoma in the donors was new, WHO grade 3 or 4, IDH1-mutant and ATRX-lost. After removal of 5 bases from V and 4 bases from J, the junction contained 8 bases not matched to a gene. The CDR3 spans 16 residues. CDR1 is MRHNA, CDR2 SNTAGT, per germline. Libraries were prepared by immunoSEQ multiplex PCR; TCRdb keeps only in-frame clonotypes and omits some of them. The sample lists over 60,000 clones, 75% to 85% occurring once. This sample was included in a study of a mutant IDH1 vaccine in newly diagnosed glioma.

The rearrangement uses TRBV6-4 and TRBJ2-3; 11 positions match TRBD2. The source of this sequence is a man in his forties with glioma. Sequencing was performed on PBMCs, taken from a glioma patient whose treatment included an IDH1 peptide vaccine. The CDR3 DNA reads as TGTGCCAGCAGTCCACTAGCGGGGGACGGGGCAGATACGCAGTATTTT. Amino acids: CASSPLAGDGADTQYF.